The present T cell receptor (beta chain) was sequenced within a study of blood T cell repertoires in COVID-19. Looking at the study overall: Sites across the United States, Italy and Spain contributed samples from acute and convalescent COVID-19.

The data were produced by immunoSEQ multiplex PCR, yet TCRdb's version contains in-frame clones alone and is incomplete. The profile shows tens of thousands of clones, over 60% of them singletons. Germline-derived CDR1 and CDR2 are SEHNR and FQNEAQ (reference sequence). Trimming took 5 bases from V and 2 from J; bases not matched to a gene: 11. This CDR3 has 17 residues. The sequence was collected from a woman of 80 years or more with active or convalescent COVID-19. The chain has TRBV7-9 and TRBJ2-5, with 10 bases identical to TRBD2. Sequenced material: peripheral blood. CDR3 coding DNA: TGTGCCAGCAGCGCCTTTAGCGGGGGGCCCACTCAAGAGACCCAGTACTTC. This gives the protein CASSAFSGGPTQETQYF.